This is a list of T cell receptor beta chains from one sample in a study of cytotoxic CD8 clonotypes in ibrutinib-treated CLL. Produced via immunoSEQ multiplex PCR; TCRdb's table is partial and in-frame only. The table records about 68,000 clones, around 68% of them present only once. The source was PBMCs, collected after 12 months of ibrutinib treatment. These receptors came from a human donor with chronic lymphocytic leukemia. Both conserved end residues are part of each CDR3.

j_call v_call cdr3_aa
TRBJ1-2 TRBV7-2 CASSSDRGLGGYTF
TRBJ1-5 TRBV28 CASSLAAGFDQPQHF
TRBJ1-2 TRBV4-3 CASSQDLQLSYGYTF
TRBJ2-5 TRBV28 CASSLEYTQETQYF
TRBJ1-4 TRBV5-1 CASSSAHTTNEKLFF
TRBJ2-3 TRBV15 CATSMAGYTDTQYF
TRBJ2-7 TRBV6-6 CASSYPRVAQYF
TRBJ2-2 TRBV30 CAWSELGVTGELFF
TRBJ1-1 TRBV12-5 CASRITGATEAFF
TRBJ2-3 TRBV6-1 CASKVAESTDTQYF
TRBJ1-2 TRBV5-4 CASSLPRVPGYTF
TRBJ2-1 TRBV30 CAWIGLDRGKYNEQFF
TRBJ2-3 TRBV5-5 CASSPSGGWDTQYF
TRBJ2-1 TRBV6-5 CASSYWAGHLDEQFF
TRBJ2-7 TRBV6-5 CASSSGHPSYEQYF
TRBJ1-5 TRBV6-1 CASSPTGNQPQHF
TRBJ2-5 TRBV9 CASSVGTSGGRQETQYF
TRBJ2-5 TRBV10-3 CAISEKFQETQYF